This TCR beta chain appears in the sequencing data of a study of T-cell memory formation after mild COVID-19. Study outcomes and limitations: Cross-reactive memory appears to have joined, as suggested by some responding clones showing up in pre-infection memory. CD4+ clones that contracted lay mainly in CM and EM; CD8+ ones lay in EMRA. Second-wave clones peaking on day 37 lacked confirmed SARS-CoV-2 specificity.

Using its own MiXCR run on the 5' RACE reads, TCRdb lists one record per CDR3 protein. The sample lists some 200,000 distinct CDR3 sequences, over 9.5% seen once, with around 3.3% in the top ten. This clonotype showed up just a few times. As yet, its antigen is unknown. The germline gives CDR1 SGHTA, CDR2 FQGTGA. With 5 bases clipped from V and 9 bases from J, the junction kept 12 bases outside the gene matches. The CDR3 is 16 residues long. V is TRBV7-3 and J is TRBJ2-3, with 12 bases fitting TRBD2. The sequenced sample consisted of PBMCs or a T cell subset sorted from them (not recorded which). The TCR was taken from a man aged 18-30 years who had mild COVID-19 (a few samples of this study predate the infection). Cell type and time point are not known. The CDR3 region is CASSMLTSGGAQTQYF. The CDR3, as DNA: TGTGCCAGCAGCATGCTGACTAGCGGGGGTGCCCAGACGCAGTATTTT.